This T cell receptor beta chain came from a study of blood T cells in healthy people across ages. Overall study results and limits: As naive T cell percentage varied, TCR beta diversity correlated strongly with it. Unsorted PBMCs blocked a conclusive comparison of naive and antigen-experienced cells. Greater diversity and more naive CD4+ cells were seen in long-lived donors than in aged donors.

Germline CDR1 is SGHKS and CDR2 is YYEKEE (reference sequence). V trimming: 0 bases; J trimming: 3 bases; junction bases outside the gene matches: 6. The CDR3 contains 15 residues. PCR was performed a second time for about 6 to 12 cycles using a sample-barcoded 5' primer and a J-beta primer mix. Via MiXCR, TCRdb re-called the 5' RACE reads, giving one row per CDR3 protein. The sample holds approximately 1.5 million distinct CDR3 sequences; roughly a third are singletons and the top ten take 11%. This clonotype was observed a handful of times. Its antigen is still unknown. Sample donors were healthy Caucasian individuals that came from Russia, aged roughly 6 to 100.

The chain employs TRBV5-5 and TRBJ2-7; 7 bases are shared with TRBD1. The sample comprised blood. The clonotype was recovered from a woman in her thirties in good health. The CDR3 reads CASSLAGDRLYEQYF. CDR3 coding DNA: TGTGCCAGCAGCTTGGCTGGGGACAGACTCTACGAGCAGTACTTC.